These 32 T cell receptor beta chains share one sample of origin, sequenced in a study of CD8 T cells in ankylosing spondylitis. TCRdb processed the 5' RACE reads anew with MiXCR; each CDR3 protein has one entry. The sample includes 230,000 or so distinct CDR3 sequences, under 30% seen only once; the top ten take around 0.64%. The specimen sequenced was blood, either unsorted or a sorted T cell fraction (not recorded which). The receptors were sampled from a male donor with ankylosing spondylitis or in good health (not recorded which).

This chain links TRBV10-3 with TRBJ2-3, with D unresolved. Germline CDR1 and CDR2: ENHRY and SYGVKD. V was pared by 9 bases and J by 3 bases, with 13 bases between. The CDR3 sequence is 13 residues long. The DNA of the CDR3 is TGTGCCATTGCTCGGGCAGATACAGATACGCAGTATTTT. This sequence encodes CAIARADTDTQYF.

This clonotype was seen only once. The genes are TRBV6-1 and TRBJ2-7; D unresolved. CDR3 size: 13 residues. Per the germline V gene, CDR1 is MNHNS and CDR2 is SASEGT. The V gene lost 8 bases and the J gene lost 3 bases, with 14 bases spanning the gap. For the CDR3, the DNA is TGTGCCAGCCGCCATACCCAGGTCTACGAGCAGTACTTC. Its protein product is CASRHTQVYEQYF.

This clonotype was counted at least ten times. The V and J genes are TRBV20-1 and TRBJ2-1; D perhaps matches TRBD2 (6 bases). Germline V lookup: CDR1 DFQATT, CDR2 SNEGSKA (reference sequence). The CDR3 covers 12 residues. V lost 3 bases to trimming and J lost 8 bases, with 11 bases between them. The CDR3 DNA is TGCAGTGCTAGGTCGACTAGGGATGAGCAGTTCTTC. Residues: CSARSTRDEQFF.

The J gene is TRBJ2-3, the V gene TRBV6-5, with TRBD2 matching over 7 bases. The germline V gene encodes CDR1 MNHEY and CDR2 SVGAGI. The length of the CDR3 is 15 residues. Trimming took 2 bases from V and 5 from J; bases not matched to a gene: 7. CDR3 in DNA: TGTGCCAGCAGTTACCGGGCGGGCGGGAGAGATACGCAGTATTTT. Encoded protein: CASSYRAGGRDTQYF.

This clonotype was counted ten times or more. The rearrangement uses TRBV3-1 and TRBJ2-7; weak D call: TRBD2 (6 bases). The germline V and J ends were trimmed by 4 bases and 7 bases, with 14 bases remaining between them. This CDR3 region has 13 residues. Looked up from germline, CDR1 is LGHDT and CDR2 is YNNKEL (reference sequence). The CDR3 nucleotides are TGTGCCAGCAGCCCATTCGAACGGGGGGAGCAGTACTTC. Translating it yields CASSPFERGEQYF.

The chain joins TRBV2 to TRBJ2-7, with 9 nucleotides matching TRBD1. This CDR3 has 13 residues. Unmatched junction bases numbered 2, after V lost 4 bases and J lost 4 bases. CDR1 SNHLY and CDR2 FYNNEI come from the germline V gene. The CDR3, as DNA: TGTGCCAGCAGTGGGGACAGGGAGTACGAGCAGTACTTC. Protein sequence: CASSGDREYEQYF.

This clonotype was seen at least ten times. The V call is TRBV20-1, the J call TRBJ1-5; TRBD1 aligns across 10 bases. Germline CDR1 is DFQATT and CDR2 is SNEGSKA (reference sequence). The CDR3 loop spans 14 amino acids. Trimming at V came to 5 bases and at J to 2 bases, leaving 3 bases not matched to a gene. CDR3 DNA sequence: TGCAGTGCTGGACAGGGGGGGGGCAATCAGCCCCAGCATTTT. Encoded protein: CSAGQGGGNQPQHF.

This clonotype has ten or more counts. This chain links TRBV28 with TRBJ1-2; D call uncertain. Trimming removed 6 bases at V and 2 bases at J, with 10 bases between. The CDR3 is 13 amino acids. Germline-derived CDR1 and CDR2 are MDHEN and SYDVKM. CDR3 nucleotide sequence: TGTGCCAGCAGCCTCGGGTGGAACTATGGCTACACCTTC. The encoded protein is CASSLGWNYGYTF.

The gene calls are TRBV5-1 and TRBJ2-2; D is possibly TRBD1 (6 bases). The V and J ends lost 5 bases and 7 bases respectively, with 15 bases between them. CDR3 length: 14 amino acids. Germline assignment: CDR1 SGHRS and CDR2 YFSETQ. CDR3 DNA sequence: TGCGCCAGCAGGACAGGCCATGTCGACGGGGAGCTGTTTTTT. Its translation is CASRTGHVDGELFF.

V gene TRBV6-1 combines with J gene TRBJ1-2, with D unclear. This CDR3 is built from 13 residues. The V end was cut by 2 bases, the J end by 7 bases, with 11 bases between. In germline, CDR1 is MNHNS, CDR2 SASEGT. Here the CDR3 DNA reads TGTGCCAGCAGTGAATCCCCGGCACTTGGCTACACCTTC. Protein: CASSESPALGYTF.

In this sample, this clonotype turned up a few times. This chain uses TRBV29-1 with TRBJ2-2; no reliable D call. CDR3 length: 12 residues. Germline CDR1 reads SQVTM; CDR2 reads ANQGSEA. V lost 1 base and J 8 bases, leaving 8 bases between the germline ends. The CDR3 spells CSVEGPRGELFF. CDR3 DNA sequence: TGCAGCGTTGAAGGCCCAAGGGGGGAGCTGTTTTTT.

The chain links TRBV2 to TRBJ2-3; 8 bases are shared with TRBD2. The germline gives CDR1 SNHLY, CDR2 FYNNEI. J was trimmed by 4 bases and V by 0 bases; bases with no gene match: 9. This CDR3 comprises 17 residues. CDR3 sequence reads: CASSEARSGTRPDTQYF. The CDR3 DNA reads as TGTGCCAGCAGTGAAGCCCGATCCGGGACTAGGCCAGATACGCAGTATTTT.

This clonotype was seen at least ten times. This sequence joins TRBV12-3 or TRBV12-4 and TRBJ2-3; tentative D call: TRBD1 (7 bases). Trimming pared 7 bases from V and 12 bases from J, leaving 17 bases between. The CDR3 covers 12 residues. The CDR3 nucleotides are TGTGCCAGCAACCCCCCAGGGGGACTCCAGTATTTT. Translation gives CASNPPGGLQYF.

J is TRBJ2-2 and V is TRBV11-1; D may be TRBD1 (5 bases). Germline V gene data show CDR1 as SGHAT and CDR2 as FQDESV (reference sequence). This CDR3 comprises 18 residues. Trimming took off 3 bases at V and 4 bases at J, with 21 bases between the two ends. The CDR3 is CASSFAQGSQLLTGELFF. CDR3 DNA: TGTGCCAGCAGCTTTGCTCAGGGTTCCCAGCTACTCACCGGGGAGCTGTTTTTT.

The chain uses TRBV12-3 or TRBV12-4 and TRBJ1-2; 7 positions agree with TRBD1. After removal of 5 bases from V and 1 base from J, the junction contained 7 bases not matched to a gene. The CDR3 loop spans 15 amino acids. CDR3 coding DNA: TGTGCCAGCAGTGTCAGGGGGTTACTTAACTATGGCTACACCTTC. This translates into CASSVRGLLNYGYTF.

This clonotype was seen many times. CDR3 DNA: TGCGCCAGCAACCTTGGGGCGCGCAGTGAGCAGTTCTTC. It specifies CASNLGARSEQFF. The gene calls are TRBV5-1 and TRBJ2-1; maybe TRBD1 (5 bases). Trimming shortened V by 6 bases and J by 9 bases, and 16 bases separated the two germline ends. This CDR3 region has 13 residues. Germline V gives CDR1 SGHRS, CDR2 YFSETQ.

This clonotype was observed a few times. This chain joins TRBV6-1 and TRBJ1-4; TRBD1 is a possible D gene (5 bases). CDR1 is MNHNS, CDR2 SASEGT, per germline. V lost 5 bases to trimming and J lost 7 bases, with 14 bases between them. CDR3 length: 14 amino acids. The CDR3 nucleotides are TGTGCCAGCAGTAATAAGGGGTGGGGTGAAAAACTGTTTTTT. This gives the protein CASSNKGWGEKLFF.

This clonotype has ten or more counts. V gene TRBV10-3 combines with J gene TRBJ2-3, with TRBD2 matching 9 bases. The CDR3 contains 16 residues. With 2 bases clipped from V and 6 bases from J, the junction kept 9 bases outside the gene matches. The germline V gene encodes CDR1 ENHRY and CDR2 SYGVKD. Here the CDR3 reads CAISERRGGSSDTQYF. Here the CDR3 DNA reads TGTGCCATCAGTGAGAGGCGGGGGGGCTCTTCTGATACGCAGTATTTT.

In this sample, this clonotype turned up many times. The chain combines TRBV7-8 with TRBJ2-2; TRBD2 aligns across 13 bases. V lost 3 bases, J lost 4 bases, and 8 bases stayed unmatched. The CDR3 has 18 residues. Germline lookup yields CDR1 SGHVS and CDR2 FQNEAQ. As DNA, the CDR3 is TGTGCCAGCAGCTTGCCGGGACTAGCGGGGTCAGCCACCGGGGAGCTGTTTTTT. Its translation: CASSLPGLAGSATGELFF.

The V gene is TRBV10-3, the J gene TRBJ2-3, with 9 bases matching TRBD2. CDR1 is ENHRY, CDR2 SYGVKD, per germline. The CDR3 contains 16 residues. V dropped 2 bases and J dropped 2; count of bases not matched to a gene: 5. The CDR3 sequence is CAISEPGLANTDTQYF. CDR3 in DNA: TGTGCCATCAGTGAGCCTGGACTAGCGAACACAGATACGCAGTATTTT.

In DNA form, the CDR3 reads TGCAGTGCTCGTATCTCCGGGACAGGGCTCGGGGGGGAGCAGTACTTC. This gives the protein CSARISGTGLGGEQYF. The chain uses TRBV20-1 and TRBJ2-7; TRBD1 matches at 9 bases. Germline loops: CDR1 DFQATT, CDR2 SNEGSKA (reference sequence). The CDR3 covers 16 residues. V shed 5 bases and J 7 bases; nucleotides not matched to a gene: 18.

A few counts support this clonotype. The chain links TRBV20-1 to TRBJ2-5; D uncertain. Germline-derived CDR1 and CDR2 are DFQATT and SNEGSKA (reference sequence). The CDR3 runs to 14 residues. V lost 5 bases and J 2 bases, leaving 15 bases between the germline ends. The CDR3 loop reads CSALNLDGQETQYF. The CDR3 DNA reads as TGCAGTGCTCTCAATCTGGACGGACAAGAGACCCAGTACTTC.

This clonotype turned up a few times. The rearrangement joins TRBV10-3 to TRBJ2-5, with 7 bases identical to TRBD2. CDR1 is ENHRY, CDR2 SYGVKD, per germline. The CDR3 has 14 residues. After removal of 8 bases from V and 5 bases from J, the junction contained 11 bases not matched to a gene. As DNA, the CDR3 is TGTGCCATCGGGGGGAGGGCCCGCGGGGAGACCCAGTACTTC. Its translation is CAIGGRARGETQYF.

This clonotype was recorded many times. This chain connects TRBV7-9 to TRBJ2-2; D is perhaps TRBD1 (6 bases). The V gene's germline CDR1 is SEHNR and CDR2 FQNEAQ (reference sequence). The ends were cut back, 4 bases at V and 5 bases at J, with 17 bases in the middle. The CDR3 totals 16 residues. DNA of the CDR3: TGTGCCAGCAGCTCTCCTCGGGACAAAGGAACCGGGGAGCTGTTTTTT. It yields the protein CASSSPRDKGTGELFF. Full variable domain (missing parts from reference TRBV7-9 and TRBJ2-2): DTGVSQNPRHKITKRGQNVTFRCDPISEHNRLYWYRQTLGQGPEFLTYFQNEAQLEKSRLLSDRFSAERPKGSFSTLEIQRTEQGDSAMYLCASSSPRDKGTGELFFGEGSRLTVL.

At least ten counts were recorded for this clonotype. This sequence joins TRBV28 and TRBJ1-4, with 9 bases lining up with TRBD1. Unmatched junction bases numbered 6, after V lost 6 bases and J lost 7 bases. In germline, CDR1 is MDHEN, CDR2 SYDVKM. The CDR3 runs to 14 residues. Written as DNA, the CDR3 is TGTGCCAGCAGGCGACAGGGGGAGACTGAAAAACTGTTTTTT. This sequence encodes CASRRQGETEKLFF.

The chain carries TRBV9 and TRBJ2-5; no clear D. This CDR3 is 14 amino acids long. From germline, CDR1 is SGDLS and CDR2 YYNGEE. V was cut by 0 bases and J by 1 base, with 7 bases left in between. CDR3 region: CASSVGTFQETQYF. In DNA form, the CDR3 reads TGTGCCAGCAGCGTAGGAACTTTCCAAGAGACCCAGTACTTC.

This clonotype was counted ten times or more. This chain joins TRBV18 and TRBJ2-7; 8 bases map to TRBD1. The CDR3 has 15 residues. CDR1 and CDR2 (germline): KGHSH, LQKENI. V dropped 4 bases and J dropped 0; count of bases not matched to a gene: 5. DNA for the CDR3: TGTGCCAGCTCACGAGGACAGGGCCTCTCCTACGAGCAGTACTTC. It is translated as CASSRGQGLSYEQYF.

This clonotype was recorded many times. The chain uses TRBV12-3 or TRBV12-4 and TRBJ2-1; weak D call: TRBD2 (6 bases). The CDR3 sequence is 13 residues long. Trimming cost V 7 bases and J 7 bases, with 14 bases left between them. CDR3 sequence: CASNRRRENEQFF. CDR3 nucleotide sequence: TGTGCCAGCAACCGCCGACGGGAGAATGAGCAGTTCTTC.

The table lists this clonotype with many counts. The chain has TRBV20-1 and TRBJ1-1, with D maybe TRBD1 (6 bases). Germline values: CDR1 DFQATT, CDR2 SNEGSKA (reference sequence). The CDR3 loop spans 13 amino acids. Trimming shortened V by 7 bases and J by 3 bases, and 15 bases separated the two germline ends. The DNA of the CDR3 is TGCAGTGGCCAGAGCGGGGGCGACACTGAAGCTTTCTTT. Protein: CSGQSGGDTEAFF.

This clonotype was recorded many times. This chain joins TRBV18 and TRBJ2-5, with D perhaps TRBD2 (5 bases). Looked up from germline, CDR1 is KGHSH and CDR2 is LQKENI. V lost 5 bases and J 5 bases, leaving 12 bases between the germline ends. This CDR3 comprises 13 residues. Written as DNA, the CDR3 is TGTGCCAGCTCAGACCTAACGGGGGAGACCCAGTACTTC. It specifies CASSDLTGETQYF.

This clonotype was observed many times. The CDR3 sequence: CSVARGITYNEQFF. In nucleotides, the CDR3 is TGCAGCGTTGCCAGGGGGATTACTTACAATGAGCAGTTCTTC. The chain carries TRBV29-1 and TRBJ2-1, with TRBD1 matching over 7 bases. Trimming took 4 bases from V and 4 from J; bases not matched to a gene: 7. Germline V gene data show CDR1 as SQVTM and CDR2 as ANQGSEA. This CDR3 comprises 14 residues.

Many counts were recorded for this clonotype. The chain employs TRBV3-1 and TRBJ2-3, with D possibly TRBD1 on 6 matching bases. The CDR3 runs to 14 residues. The V end was cut by 2 bases, the J end by 2 bases, with 8 bases between. Germline CDR1 reads LGHDT; CDR2 reads YNNKEL (reference sequence). The DNA for the CDR3 is TGTGCCAGCAGCCAACAGGGGCACACAGATACGCAGTATTTT. As protein: CASSQQGHTDTQYF.